The 23 T cell receptor beta chains presented below share a single source sample, sequenced in a study of Graves' ophthalmopathy and Graves' hyperthyroidism. CDR3 regions of TCR beta were amplified from RNA transcripts. HTBI-primed first-round RT-PCR preceded second-round multiplex PCR. TCRdb recomputed calls from the multiplex PCR reads with MiXCR, one row per CDR3 protein. This repertoire shows 500,000 to 800,000 distinct CDR3 sequences, roughly 39% found once; its top ten account for around 3.3%. The sequencing input was peripheral blood. The receptor set was obtained from an adult man with Graves' ophthalmopathy.

The gene calls are TRBV12-3 or TRBV12-4 and TRBJ1-1; 8 nucleotides agree with TRBD1. The CDR3 sequence is 12 residues long. The V segment lost 6 bases and the J segment 6 bases; nucleotides outside the gene matches: 3. CDR3 bases: TGTGCCAGCAGGTCACAGGGGGCTGAAGCTTTCTTT. Amino acid sequence: CASRSQGAEAFF.

The chain joins TRBV9 to TRBJ2-5; the match to TRBD2 covers 7 bases. There are 15 residues in the CDR3. Losses at the gene ends were 0 bases for V and 5 bases for J; bases not matched to a gene: 7. Germline CDR1 and CDR2: SGDLS and YYNGEE. The CDR3 loop reads CASSVVPREGETQYF. In DNA form, the CDR3 reads TGTGCCAGCAGCGTAGTTCCCAGGGAGGGCGAGACCCAGTACTTC.

The rearrangement links TRBV2 to TRBJ2-2; D may be TRBD1 (5 bases). The germline CDR1 and CDR2 sequences are SNHLY and FYNNEI. The V end was cut by 8 bases, the J end by 1 base, with 14 bases between. The CDR3 has 15 amino acids. This CDR3 is CASGKQALNTGELFF. CDR3 in DNA: TGTGCCAGCGGTAAACAGGCTTTGAACACCGGGGAGCTGTTTTTT.

This clonotype was counted ten times or more. The rearrangement joins TRBV7-8 to TRBJ1-2; D may be TRBD1 (6 bases). The CDR3 is 13 residues long. The V end was cut by 5 bases, the J end by 5 bases, with 12 bases between. The germline gives CDR1 SGHVS, CDR2 FQNEAQ. As DNA, the CDR3 is TGTGCCAGCAGCGTGGACAGCTCGTATGGCTACACCTTC. This translates into CASSVDSSYGYTF.

With respect to this clonotype: Relative to the germline gene, one junction end is altered; a read error may explain this. The chain has TRBV10-3 and TRBJ2-6; D is perhaps TRBD1 (7 bases). CDR1 and CDR2 (germline): ENHRY, SYGVKD. The CDR3 has 18 residues. CDR3 in amino acids: CASSAGQRPSSGANVLTF. The DNA for the CDR3 is TGTGCCAGCAGTGCGGGACAGAGACCTAGCTCTGGGGCCAACGTCCTGACTTTC.

The rearrangement links TRBV4-2 to TRBJ1-2; maybe TRBD1 (5 bases). The V gene's germline CDR1 is LGHNA and CDR2 YNFKEQ. The V end lost 1 base, the J end lost 0 bases, and 15 bases lay between the germline ends. The CDR3 runs to 17 residues. The CDR3 DNA reads TGTGCCAGCAGCCAAGTGACAGAGCTGCCAGCTAACTATGGCTACACCTTC. Translated, it gives CASSQVTELPANYGYTF.

The chain has TRBV20-1 and TRBJ2-2; D ambiguous. Trimming removed 1 base at V and 1 base at J, with 4 bases between. The CDR3 runs to 13 residues. Germline V gives CDR1 DFQATT, CDR2 SNEGSKA (reference sequence). The CDR3 DNA is TGCAGTGCTAGAGGGGGGAACACCGGGGAGCTGTTTTTT. It specifies CSARGGNTGELFF.

The chain combines TRBV19 with TRBJ1-6, with 9 bases lining up with TRBD1. The length of the CDR3 is 17 residues. The germline V gene has CDR1 LNHDA and CDR2 SQIVND (reference sequence). V lost 2 bases to trimming and J lost 9 bases; unmatched junction nucleotides: 11. CDR3 DNA sequence: TGTGCCAGTAGTATACAACCGGGACAGGGCATCGGTTCACCCCTCCACTTT. The encoded protein is CASSIQPGQGIGSPLHF.

This clonotype occurred a few times. The chain couples TRBV6-5 to TRBJ2-7; 9 nucleotides align to TRBD1. Losses at the gene ends were 5 bases for V and 5 bases for J; bases not matched to a gene: 19. Germline loops: CDR1 MNHEY, CDR2 SVGAGI. The CDR3 covers 18 residues. CDR3 sequence: CASSPIGMGQGVTDEQYF. In DNA, the CDR3 is TGTGCCAGCAGTCCGATCGGCATGGGACAGGGAGTAACAGACGAGCAGTACTTC.

Points on this clonotype: The junction shows a germline mismatch at one end, possibly a read error. This chain links TRBV15 with TRBJ2-5; possibly TRBD2 for D (7 bases). The germline CDR1 and CDR2 sequences are LNHNV and YYDKDF (reference sequence). The CDR3 extends over 11 amino acids. For the CDR3, the DNA is TGTGCCACCAGCGGGGGGGGGACACAGCAGTTC. Encoded protein: CATSGGGTQQF. Based on the CDR3 plus reference TRBV15 and TRBJ2-5, the full variable domain is DAMVIQNPRYQVTQFGKPVTLSCSQTLNHNVMYWYQQKSSQAPKLLFHYYDKDFNNEADTPDNFQSRRPNTSFCFLDIRSPGLGDTAMYLCATSGGGTQQFGPGTRLLVL.

V and J are TRBV30 and TRBJ1-5; D gene ambiguous. V lost 0 bases, J lost 1 base, and 10 bases lay in between. Germline V lookup: CDR1 GTSNPN, CDR2 SVGIG (reference sequence). This CDR3 has 15 amino acids. CDR3 nucleotides: TGTGCCTGGAGTGTACAGCTAGGGAGCAATCAGCCCCAGCATTTT. This translates into CAWSVQLGSNQPQHF. Combining the CDR3 with reference TRBV30 and TRBJ1-5 gives the whole variable domain SQTIHQWPATLVQPVGSPLSLECTVEGTSNPNLYWYRQAAGRGLQLLFYSVGIGQISSEVPQNLSASRPQDRQFILSSKKLLLSDSGFYLCAWSVQLGSNQPQHFGDGTRLSIL.

In regard to this clonotype: A much larger clone sits a single nucleotide away, making a read error possible. The chain couples TRBV20-1 to TRBJ1-2; D may be TRBD1 (6 bases). Trimming pared 3 bases from V and 6 bases from J, leaving 11 bases between. There are 12 residues in the CDR3. Germline V gene lookup returns CDR1 DFQATT and CDR2 SNEGSKA (reference sequence). The CDR3 region is CSASGTTDGYTF. The CDR3 nucleotides read TGCAGTGCTAGTGGGACAACTGATGGCTACACCTTC.

This clonotype was counted ten times or more. The chain combines TRBV12-5 with TRBJ2-7, with D unresolved. In germline, CDR1 is LGHNT, CDR2 FRNRAP. Between the trimmed V and J ends, which lost 5 bases and 7 bases, there was a span of 9 bases. The CDR3 totals 11 residues. The CDR3 DNA follows: TGTGCTAGTGGTCCCCCGTTTGAGCAGTACTTC. This sequence encodes CASGPPFEQYF.

The V and J genes are TRBV2 and TRBJ1-4; TRBD1 agrees at 9 bases. The length of the CDR3 is 13 residues. With 5 bases clipped from V and 14 bases from J, the junction kept 9 bases outside the gene matches. Germline values: CDR1 SNHLY, CDR2 FYNNEI. The CDR3 protein is CASSLESGQGLFF. CDR3 sequence (DNA): TGTGCCAGCAGTTTAGAGTCGGGACAGGGTCTGTTTTTT. The variable domain in full, completed from reference TRBV2 and TRBJ1-4, reads EPEVTQTPSHQVTQMGQEVILRCVPISNHLYFYWYRQILGQKVEFLVSFYNNEISEKSEIFDDQFSVERPDGSNFTLKIRSTKLEDSAMYFCASSLESGQGLFFGSGTQLSVL.

The sample holds a few counts of this clonotype. CDR3 bases: TGTGCCAGCAGTTTGCCCCAGGAATCTTACACTGAAGCTTTCTTT. Translating gives CASSLPQESYTEAFF. V usage is TRBV5-8 and J usage is TRBJ1-1; D unclear. The germline gives CDR1 SGHTS, CDR2 YDEGEE. Trimming cost V 5 bases and J 3 bases, with 17 bases left between them. The CDR3 contains 15 residues.

This clonotype was detected many times. The V gene is TRBV30, the J gene TRBJ2-7; D assignment may be TRBD1 or TRBD2 (6 bases each). With 5 bases removed from V and 2 bases from J, the gap between germline ends came to 10 bases. Germline lookup yields CDR1 GTSNPN and CDR2 SVGIG (reference sequence). This CDR3 has 12 amino acids. CDR3 sequence: CAWGGDTYEQYF. CDR3 sequence (DNA): TGTGCCTGGGGAGGGGACACCTACGAGCAGTACTTC.

This clonotype was seen repeatedly, ten times or more. The junction does not match germline at one end; this may be a read error. The J gene is TRBJ2-7, the V gene TRBV7-2; TRBD2 is a possible D gene (5 bases). The V gene's germline CDR1 is SGHTA and CDR2 FQGNSA. This CDR3 contains 12 residues. The DNA of the CDR3 is TGTGCCAGCAGCGCTAGCTCCTACGGGCAGTACTTC. It translates to CASSASSYGQYF.

About this clonotype: One junction end does not reproduce the germline sequence, and a read error may be involved. The J gene is TRBJ2-7, the V gene TRBV4-2; no reliable D call. Germline V gene lookup returns CDR1 LGHNA and CDR2 YNFKEQ. CDR3 length: 11 amino acids. The CDR3 spells CAGSQGYEQYF. CDR3 DNA: TGTGCCGGCAGCCAAGGTTACGAGCAGTACTTC.

This chain connects TRBV7-2 to TRBJ1-2; D unclear. V was shortened by 5 bases and J by 4 bases, with 14 bases between the two germline ends. The CDR3 loop spans 14 amino acids. The germline gives CDR1 SGHTA, CDR2 FQGNSA. CDR3 protein: CASSHAAPGYGYTF. The CDR3 DNA sequence: TGTGCCAGCAGCCATGCGGCTCCGGGCTATGGCTACACCTTC. Full variable domain (outside the CDR3, taken from reference TRBV7-2 and TRBJ1-2): GAGVSQSPSNKVTEKGKDVELRCDPISGHTALYWYRQSLGQGLEFLIYFQGNSAPDKSGLPSDRFSAERTGGSVSTLTIQRTQQEDSAVYLCASSHAAPGYGYTFGSGTRLTVV.

The chain uses TRBV15 and TRBJ1-6; no reliable D call. CDR3 length: 14 residues. The V and J ends lost 1 base and 13 bases respectively, with 14 bases between them. Germline V lookup: CDR1 LNHNV, CDR2 YYDKDF (reference sequence). CDR3 protein: CATSRGGNNQPLHF. CDR3 DNA sequence: TGTGCCACCAGCAGAGGTGGAAACAATCAGCCCCTCCACTTT.

The chain carries TRBV10-3 and TRBJ1-5; no definite D call. The length of the CDR3 is 14 residues. V was shortened by 10 bases and J by 4 bases, with 17 bases between the two germline ends. The V gene's germline CDR1 is ENHRY and CDR2 SYGVKD. The CDR3 loop is CASSPAGGNQPQHF. The CDR3 DNA follows: TGTGCCAGCTCACCCGCAGGCGGAAATCAGCCCCAGCATTTT.

At least ten counts were recorded for this clonotype. The V gene is TRBV7-9, the J gene TRBJ2-2; D unresolved. The CDR3 contains 14 residues. Germline CDR1 reads SEHNR; CDR2 reads FQNEAQ (reference sequence). The V gene lost 0 bases and the J gene lost 6 bases, with 8 bases spanning the gap. The DNA for the CDR3 is TGTGCCAGCAGCTTAGCGGCAGCCCCCGGGGAGCTGTTTTTT. It codes for CASSLAAAPGELFF.

This clonotype has a count of ten or more. The chain combines TRBV29-1 with TRBJ1-2, with D unclear. Germline V gene data show CDR1 as SQVTM and CDR2 as ANQGSEA. The CDR3 contains 14 residues. Trimming removed 6 bases at V and 0 bases at J, with 14 bases between. The CDR3, as DNA: TGCAGCGTGGTCGCAGAGACTTCTAACTATGGCTACACCTTC. The encoded protein is CSVVAETSNYGYTF.